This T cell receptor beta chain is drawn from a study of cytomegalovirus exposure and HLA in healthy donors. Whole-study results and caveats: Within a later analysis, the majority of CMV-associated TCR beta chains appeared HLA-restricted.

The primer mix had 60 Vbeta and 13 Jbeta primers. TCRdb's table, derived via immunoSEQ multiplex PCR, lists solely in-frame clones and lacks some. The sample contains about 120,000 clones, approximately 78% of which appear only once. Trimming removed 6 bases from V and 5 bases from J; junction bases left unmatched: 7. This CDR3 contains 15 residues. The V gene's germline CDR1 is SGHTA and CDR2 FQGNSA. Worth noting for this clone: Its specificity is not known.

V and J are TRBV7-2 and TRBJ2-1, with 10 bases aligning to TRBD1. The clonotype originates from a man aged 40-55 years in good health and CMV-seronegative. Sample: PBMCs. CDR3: CASRWGQGLNNEQFF. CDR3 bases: TGTGCCAGCAGATGGGGACAGGGGTTGAACAATGAGCAGTTCTTC.